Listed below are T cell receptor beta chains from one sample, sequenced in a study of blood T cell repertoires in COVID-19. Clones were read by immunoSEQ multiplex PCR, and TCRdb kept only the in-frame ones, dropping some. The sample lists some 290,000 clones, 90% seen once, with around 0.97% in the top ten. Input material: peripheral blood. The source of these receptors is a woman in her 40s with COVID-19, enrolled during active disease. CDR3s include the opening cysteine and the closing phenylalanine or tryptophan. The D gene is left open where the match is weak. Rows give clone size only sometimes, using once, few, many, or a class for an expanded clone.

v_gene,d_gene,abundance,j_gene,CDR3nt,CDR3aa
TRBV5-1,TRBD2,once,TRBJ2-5,TGCGCCAGCAGCTTAACACTAGCGGGAGCGAGGGAGACCCAGTACTTC,CASSLTLAGARETQYF
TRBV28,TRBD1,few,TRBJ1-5,TGTGCCAGCCGCCTGACAGGGGACAATCAGCCCCAGCATTTT,CASRLTGDNQPQHF
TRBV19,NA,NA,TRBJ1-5,TGTGCCAGTAGTATACCGGGAAATCAGCCCCAGCATTTT,CASSIPGNQPQHF
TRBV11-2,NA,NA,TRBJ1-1,TGTGCCAGCAGCTCGCCTCCCCAGGGGACGGACACTGAAGCTTTCTTT,CASSSPPQGTDTEAFF
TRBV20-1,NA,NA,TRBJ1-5,TGCAGTGTCGGGGATCAGCCCCAGCATTTT,CSVGDQPQHF
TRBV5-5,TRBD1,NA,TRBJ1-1,TGTGCCAGCAGCTTGAACCCAGACAGGGGTACTGAAGCTTTCTTT,CASSLNPDRGTEAFF
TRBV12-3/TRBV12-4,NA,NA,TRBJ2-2,TGTGCCAGCAGTTTCACCACTACCGGGGAGCTGTTTTTT,CASSFTTTGELFF
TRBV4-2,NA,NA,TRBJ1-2,TGTGCCAGCAGCCAAGAAGAGGGCGACTATGGCTACACCTTC,CASSQEEGDYGYTF
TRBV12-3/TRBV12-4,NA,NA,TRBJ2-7,TGTGCCAGCAGTTTACTCTACGAGCAGTACTTC,CASSLLYEQYF
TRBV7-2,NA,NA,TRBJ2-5,TGTGCCAGCAGCTTGTACAGGGGGGGAGAGACCCAGTACTTC,CASSLYRGGETQYF
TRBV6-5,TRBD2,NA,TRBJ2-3,TGTGCCAGCAGTCCTAGCGGGCCAACAGATACGCAGTATTTT,CASSPSGPTDTQYF
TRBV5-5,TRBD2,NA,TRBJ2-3,TGTGCCAGCAGCTTGGTTGGTAGCGGGGGCCGCATCACAGATACGCAGTATTTT,CASSLVGSGGRITDTQYF
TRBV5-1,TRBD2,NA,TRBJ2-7,TGCGCCAGCAGCTTCCTTAGCGGGAGCTACGAGCAGTACTTC,CASSFLSGSYEQYF
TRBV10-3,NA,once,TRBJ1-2,TGTGCCATCAGTGAGTCTCCGGTACCTTTTAACTATGGCTACACCTTC,CAISESPVPFNYGYTF
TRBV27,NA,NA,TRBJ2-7,TGTGCCAGCAGTTCACCTAACTTCTACGAGCAGTACTTC,CASSSPNFYEQYF
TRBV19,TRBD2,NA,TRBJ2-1,TGTGCCAGTAGCCCAGTATACTTAGCGGGAGGAAGCCTCTCCTACAATGAGCAGTTCTTC,CASSPVYLAGGSLSYNEQFF
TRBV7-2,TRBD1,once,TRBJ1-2,TGTGCCAGCAGCCCAGGACAGGGGGCAGGTGGCTACACCTTC,CASSPGQGAGGYTF
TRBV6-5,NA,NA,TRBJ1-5,TGTGCCAGCAGTTCAATGTTTCCTCAGCCCCAGCATTTT,CASSSMFPQPQHF
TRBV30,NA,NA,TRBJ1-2,NA,CAWSVGAGAGLFF
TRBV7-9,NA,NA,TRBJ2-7,TGTGCCAGCAGCCGGGGACAAGGACCCGGCGAGCAGTACTTC,CASSRGQGPGEQYF
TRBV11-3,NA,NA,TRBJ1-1,TGTGCCAGCAGCTTCAGGGGCGCCGGAGCTTTCTTT,CASSFRGAGAFF
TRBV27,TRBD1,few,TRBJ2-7,TGTGCCAGCAGTTTATTGGGACAGGGGATGGGTTCCTACGAGCAGTACTTC,CASSLLGQGMGSYEQYF
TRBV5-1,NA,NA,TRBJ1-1,TGCGCCAGCAGCTCCCAAGACAGCTCCACTGAAGCTTTCTTT,CASSSQDSSTEAFF
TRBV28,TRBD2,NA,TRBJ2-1,TGTGCCAGCAGCCCCTTGGGCGGGGGGCAGGGCAATGAGCAGTTCTTC,CASSPLGGGQGNEQFF
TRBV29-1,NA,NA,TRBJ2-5,TGCAGCGTAGTCGCCAGGGGTGGAGAGACCCAGTACTTC,CSVVARGGETQYF
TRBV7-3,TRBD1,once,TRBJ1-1,TGTGCCAGCAGGGAATCGGGACAGCTACTGAACACTGAAGCTTTCTTT,CASRESGQLLNTEAFF
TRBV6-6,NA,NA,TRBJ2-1,TGTGCCAGCTCTTTAGGGGCCGACTCCTACAATGAGCAGTTCTTC,CASSLGADSYNEQFF
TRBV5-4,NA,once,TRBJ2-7,TGTGCCAGCAGCTTGGAAGTACCGGGTACCTTCTCCTACGAGCAGTACTTC,CASSLEVPGTFSYEQYF
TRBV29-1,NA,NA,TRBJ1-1,TGCAGCGTCGTTAGTAGGCACGGGGGCACTGAAGCTTTCTTT,CSVVSRHGGTEAFF
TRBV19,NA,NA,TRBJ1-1,TGTGCCAGTAGTTCACAAACACAGACAGAAGCTTTCTTT,CASSSQTQTEAFF
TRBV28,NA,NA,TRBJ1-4,TGTGCCACCTGCTGGCGGGGTATGCGAGAAAAACTGTTTTTT,CATCWRGMREKLFF
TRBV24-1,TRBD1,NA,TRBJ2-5,TGTGCCACCAGTGACAAGGGACAGGGTCGGGAGACCCAGTACTTC,CATSDKGQGRETQYF
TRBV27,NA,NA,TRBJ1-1,TGTGCCAGCAGTCACTTTCTAGACCCTCGGGGCACTGAAGCTTTCTTT,CASSHFLDPRGTEAFF
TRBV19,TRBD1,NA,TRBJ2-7,TGTGCCAGCTCCGAGCTCGGGACAGGCCTCTACGAGCAGTACTTC,CASSELGTGLYEQYF
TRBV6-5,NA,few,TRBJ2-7,TGTGCCAGCACTAGCCTAAACGAGCAGTACTTC,CASTSLNEQYF
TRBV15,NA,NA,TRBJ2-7,TGTGCCACCAGCCCCGCAGGGGGGAACCTCTACGAGCAGTACTTC,CATSPAGGNLYEQYF
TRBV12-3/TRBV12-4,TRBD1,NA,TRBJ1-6,TGTGCCAGCAGCTACAGGGGAGGCTCACCCCTCCACTTT,CASSYRGGSPLHF
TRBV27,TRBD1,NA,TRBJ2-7,TGTGCCAGCAGTTCCCCCCGGACAGGGCCCCGCGAGCAGTACTTC,CASSSPRTGPREQYF
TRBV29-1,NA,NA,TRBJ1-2,TGCAGCGTTGCGGAGGGCGACTATGGCTACACCTTC,CSVAEGDYGYTF
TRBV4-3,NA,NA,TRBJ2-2,TGCGCCAGCAGCCAAGATGGGGGGTTTCTGGGGACGAACACCGGGGAGCTGTTTTTT,CASSQDGGFLGTNTGELFF
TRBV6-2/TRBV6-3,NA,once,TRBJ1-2,TGTGCCAGCAGTGATCACTTTCAGGACTATGGCTACACCTTC,CASSDHFQDYGYTF